This T cell receptor beta chain emerged from a study of blood T cell repertoires in COVID-19. About the research overall: Samples taken during acute and convalescent COVID-19 were collected in the United States, Italy and Spain. Sample material is recorded as cDNA or gDNA derived from T cells, B-cell-depleted T cells, or PBMCs.

The CDR3 has 15 residues. The germline V and J ends were trimmed by 4 bases and 2 bases, with 12 bases remaining between them. CDR1 is SNHLY, CDR2 FYNNEI, per germline. As handled by the study authors: Using reference gene primer amplification, nucleated cell counts were estimated. Here immunoSEQ multiplex PCR was the method, and the copy in TCRdb shows in-frame clones only, minus some. V, J and clone size are taken as reported in that table, and D and trimming were inferred from the DNA itself. The sample yields about 86,000 clones, roughly 84% seen once. This clone was recorded once. V usage is TRBV2 and J usage is TRBJ1-5; tentatively, D is TRBD1 (6 bases). The sequence was obtained from a man between 65 and 79 years old with acute or convalescent COVID-19. Sequenced: peripheral blood. The CDR3 reads CASSGGGRGNQPQHF. The CDR3 region has the DNA TGTGCCAGCAGTGGGGGGGGCCGAGGCAATCAGCCCCAGCATTTT. The variable domain in full, completed from reference TRBV2 and TRBJ1-5, reads EPEVTQTPSHQVTQMGQEVILRCVPISNHLYFYWYRQILGQKVEFLVSFYNNEISEKSEIFDDQFSVERPDGSNFTLKIRSTKLEDSAMYFCASSGGGRGNQPQHFGDGTRLSIL.